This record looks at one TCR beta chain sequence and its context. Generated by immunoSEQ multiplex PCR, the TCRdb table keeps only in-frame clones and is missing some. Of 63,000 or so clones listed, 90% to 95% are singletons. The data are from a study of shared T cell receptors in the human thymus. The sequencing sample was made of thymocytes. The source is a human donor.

The CDR3 nucleotides read TGTGCCAGCAGCCACCTTGGTAGGGGGCTCAGGGTGAACACTGAAGCTTTCTTT. It specifies CASSHLGRGLRVNTEAFF. V and J are TRBV14 and TRBJ1-1; 7 bases line up with TRBD1. The trim removed 3 bases at V and 0 bases at J, leaving 13 bases unmatched. Germline V lookup: CDR1 SGHDN, CDR2 FVKESK. The CDR3 has 18 residues.